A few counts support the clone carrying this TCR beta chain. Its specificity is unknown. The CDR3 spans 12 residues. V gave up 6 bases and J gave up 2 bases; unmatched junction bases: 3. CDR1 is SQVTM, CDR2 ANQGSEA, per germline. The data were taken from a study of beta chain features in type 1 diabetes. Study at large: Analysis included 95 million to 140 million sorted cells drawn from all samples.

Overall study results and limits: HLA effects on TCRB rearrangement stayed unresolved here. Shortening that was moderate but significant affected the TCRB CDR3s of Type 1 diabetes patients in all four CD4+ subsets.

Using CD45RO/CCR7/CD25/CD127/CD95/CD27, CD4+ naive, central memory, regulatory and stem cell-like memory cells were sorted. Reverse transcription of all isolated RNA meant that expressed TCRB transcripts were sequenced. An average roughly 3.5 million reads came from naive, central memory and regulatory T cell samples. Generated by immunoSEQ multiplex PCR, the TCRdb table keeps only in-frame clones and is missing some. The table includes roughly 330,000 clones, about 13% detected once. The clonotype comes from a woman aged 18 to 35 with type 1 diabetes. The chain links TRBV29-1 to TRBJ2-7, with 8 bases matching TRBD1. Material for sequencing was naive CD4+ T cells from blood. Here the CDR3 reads CSVGQGTYEQYF. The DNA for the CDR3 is TGCAGCGTCGGACAGGGAACCTACGAGCAGTACTTC.